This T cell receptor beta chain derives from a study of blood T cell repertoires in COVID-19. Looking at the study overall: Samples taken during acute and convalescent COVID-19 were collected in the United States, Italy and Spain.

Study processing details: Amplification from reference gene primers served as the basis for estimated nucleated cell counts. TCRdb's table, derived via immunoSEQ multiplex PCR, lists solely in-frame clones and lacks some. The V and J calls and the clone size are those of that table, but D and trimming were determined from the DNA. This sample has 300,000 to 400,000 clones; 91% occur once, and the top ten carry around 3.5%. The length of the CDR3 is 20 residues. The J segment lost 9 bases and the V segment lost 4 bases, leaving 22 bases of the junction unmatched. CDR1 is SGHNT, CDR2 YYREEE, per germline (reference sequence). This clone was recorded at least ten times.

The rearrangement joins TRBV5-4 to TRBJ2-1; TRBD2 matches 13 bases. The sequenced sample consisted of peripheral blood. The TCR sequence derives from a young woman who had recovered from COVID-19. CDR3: CASSPWTSGSDFLVSGEQFF. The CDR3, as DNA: TGTGCCAGCAGCCCCTGGACTAGCGGGAGTGACTTTTTGGTTTCGGGTGAGCAGTTCTTC.